Shown below are 4 T cell receptor beta chains from a single sample sequenced in a study of T cell responses to AZD1222 COVID-19 vaccine. Libraries were prepared by immunoSEQ multiplex PCR; TCRdb keeps only in-frame clonotypes and omits some of them. The sample shows around 78,000 clones, 85% to 90% of them seen only once. The source was peripheral blood, collected 28 days after the second AZD1222 dose. The source is an adult who received the AZD1222 COVID-19 vaccine.

In this sample, this clone turned up a few times. The chain couples TRBV3-1 (or the pseudogene TRBV3-2) to TRBJ1-5, with TRBD1 matching 8 bases. This CDR3 comprises 18 residues. Trimming cost V 1 base and J 7 bases; bases outside gene matches: 15. Germline assignment: CDR1 LGHDT and CDR2 YNNKEL (reference sequence). The CDR3 here is CASSQGAGQGALGQPQHF. CDR3 DNA: TGTGCCAGCAGCCAAGGGGCGGGCCAGGGGGCGCTCGGGCAGCCCCAGCATTTT.

The chain has TRBV11-3 and TRBJ2-7; D is possibly TRBD1 (6 bases). V was shortened by 4 bases and J by 5 bases, with 15 bases between the two germline ends. The germline CDR1 and CDR2 sequences are SGHNT and YENEEA. This CDR3 spans 14 amino acids. The CDR3 spells CASSSTGYAHEQYF. The CDR3 coding sequence is TGTGCCAGCAGCTCAACAGGGTATGCCCACGAGCAGTACTTC.

This clone was observed once. The chain recombines TRBV5-4 with TRBJ1-1; D perhaps matches TRBD1 (5 bases). Trimming pared 6 bases from V and 4 bases from J, leaving 16 bases between. The CDR3 is 14 residues long. CDR1 is SGHNT and CDR2 is YYREEE in the germline V gene (reference sequence). Here the CDR3 reads CASTIFQGGTEAFF. CDR3 DNA sequence: TGTGCCAGCACAATCTTCCAGGGTGGCACTGAAGCTTTCTTT.

The V call is TRBV12-3 or TRBV12-4, the J call TRBJ2-1; D remains ambiguous. This CDR3 is 11 amino acids long. Trimming removed 6 bases from V and 6 bases from J, with 6 bases in between. CDR3 in DNA: TGTGCCAGCAGCCCTCTCAATGAGCAGTTCTTC. Amino acid sequence: CASSPLNEQFF.